The entry below describes one TCR beta chain. Its antigen is currently unknown. This record belongs to a study of shared clonotypes between healthy human individuals. Overall study results and limits: Limited genetic and exposure-history diversity came from having few donors. Naive subsets, compared against memory subsets, generally had larger estimated richness values.

The data were produced by immunoSEQ multiplex PCR, yet TCRdb's version contains in-frame clones alone and is incomplete. The table records 2,100,000 or so clones, around 95% of them present only once. Trimming cost V 7 bases and J 2 bases, with 15 bases left between them. There are 14 residues in the CDR3. CDR1 and CDR2 (germline): MNHEY, SVGAGI. Sequenced sample: naive CD4+ T cells sorted from blood. Subset specified: CD45RA+ positively selected. The rearrangement links TRBV6-5 to TRBJ2-7; D gene uncertain. The receptor comes from a man aged 18 to 29 in good health. The CDR3 loop is CASTRAGKTYEQYF. The CDR3 nucleotides are TGTGCCAGCACACGGGCCGGTAAAACCTACGAGCAGTACTTC.